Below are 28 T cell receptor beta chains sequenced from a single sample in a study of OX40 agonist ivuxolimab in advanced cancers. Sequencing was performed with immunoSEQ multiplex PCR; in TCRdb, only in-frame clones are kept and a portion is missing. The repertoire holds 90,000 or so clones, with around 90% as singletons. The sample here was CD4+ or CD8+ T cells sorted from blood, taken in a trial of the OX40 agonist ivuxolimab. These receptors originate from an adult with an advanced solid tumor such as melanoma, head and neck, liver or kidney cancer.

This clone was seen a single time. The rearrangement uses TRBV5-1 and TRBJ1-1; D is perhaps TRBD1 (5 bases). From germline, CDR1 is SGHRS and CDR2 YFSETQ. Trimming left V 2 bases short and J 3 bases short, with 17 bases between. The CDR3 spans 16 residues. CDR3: CASSFALGREDTEAFF. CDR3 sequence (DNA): TGCGCCAGCAGCTTCGCACTGGGACGGGAAGACACTGAAGCTTTCTTT.

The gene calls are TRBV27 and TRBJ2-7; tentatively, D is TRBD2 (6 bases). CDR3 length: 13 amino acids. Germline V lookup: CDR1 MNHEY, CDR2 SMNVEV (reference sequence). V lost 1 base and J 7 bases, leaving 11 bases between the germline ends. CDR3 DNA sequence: TGTGCCAGCAGTTTATGGCCGGCGGGGGAGCAGTACTTC. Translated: CASSLWPAGEQYF.

The CDR3 DNA is TGTGCCAGCAGCGGAGAAGGGGGGGTAACTAATGAAAAACTGTTTTTT. Translating gives CASSGEGGVTNEKLFF. The V call is TRBV5-6, the J call TRBJ1-4, with D possibly being TRBD1 (6 bases). The germline V gene encodes CDR1 SGHDT and CDR2 YYEEEE. V shed 4 bases and J shed 1 base, with 14 bases lying between them. The CDR3 sequence is 16 residues long.

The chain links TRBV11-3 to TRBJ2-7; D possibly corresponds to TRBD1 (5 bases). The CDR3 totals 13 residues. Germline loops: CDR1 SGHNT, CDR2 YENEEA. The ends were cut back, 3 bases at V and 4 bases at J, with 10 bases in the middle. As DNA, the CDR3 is TGTGCCAGCAGCTTGGCACAGGCTTACGAGCAGTACTTC. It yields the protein CASSLAQAYEQYF.

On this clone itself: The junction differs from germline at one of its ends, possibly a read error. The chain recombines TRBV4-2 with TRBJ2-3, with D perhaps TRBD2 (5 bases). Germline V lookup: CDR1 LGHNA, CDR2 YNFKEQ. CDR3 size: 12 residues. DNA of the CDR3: TGTGCCAGCAGCCCCCCCGGGGAAGACTTGGATTTT. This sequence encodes CASSPPGEDLDF.

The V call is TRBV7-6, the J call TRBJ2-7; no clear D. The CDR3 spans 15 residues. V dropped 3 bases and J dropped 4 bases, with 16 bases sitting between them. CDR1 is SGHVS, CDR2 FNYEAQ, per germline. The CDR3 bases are TGTGCCAGCAGCTTCATGGCAAGCGTGGGGTACGAGCAGTACTTC. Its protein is CASSFMASVGYEQYF.

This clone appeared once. The CDR3: CASSPTGWANYGYTF. The CDR3 region has the DNA TGTGCCAGCAGTCCCACAGGGTGGGCAAACTATGGCTACACCTTC. The genes are TRBV6-6 and TRBJ1-2, with a possible D match to TRBD1 (6 bases). V dropped 5 bases and J dropped 2 bases, with 15 bases sitting between them. Germline V CDR1 and CDR2: MNHNY, SVGAGI (reference sequence). The CDR3 runs to 15 residues.

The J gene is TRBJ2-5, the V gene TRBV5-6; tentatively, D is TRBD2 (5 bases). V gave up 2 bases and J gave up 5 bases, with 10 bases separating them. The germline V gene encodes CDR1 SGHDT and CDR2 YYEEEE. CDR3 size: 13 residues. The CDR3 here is CASSFLGEETQYF. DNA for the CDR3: TGTGCCAGCAGCTTTCTCGGGGAGGAGACCCAGTACTTC.

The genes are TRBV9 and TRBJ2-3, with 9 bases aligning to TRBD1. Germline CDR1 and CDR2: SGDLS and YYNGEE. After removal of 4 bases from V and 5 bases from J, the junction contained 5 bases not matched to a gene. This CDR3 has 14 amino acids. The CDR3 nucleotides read TGTGCCAGCAGCCCCGGGACAGGGAAAGATACGCAGTATTTT. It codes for CASSPGTGKDTQYF. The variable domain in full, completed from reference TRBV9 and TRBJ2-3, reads DSGVTQTPKHLITATGQRVTLRCSPRSGDLSVYWYQQSLDQGLQFLIQYYNGEERAKGNILERFSAQQFPDLHSELNLSSLELGDSALYFCASSPGTGKDTQYFGPGTRLTVL.

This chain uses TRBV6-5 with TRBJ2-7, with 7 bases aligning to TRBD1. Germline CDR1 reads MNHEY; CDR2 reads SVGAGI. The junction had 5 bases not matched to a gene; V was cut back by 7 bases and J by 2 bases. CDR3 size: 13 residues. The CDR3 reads CASNDRETYEQYF. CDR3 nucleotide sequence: TGTGCCAGCAATGACAGGGAGACCTACGAGCAGTACTTC.

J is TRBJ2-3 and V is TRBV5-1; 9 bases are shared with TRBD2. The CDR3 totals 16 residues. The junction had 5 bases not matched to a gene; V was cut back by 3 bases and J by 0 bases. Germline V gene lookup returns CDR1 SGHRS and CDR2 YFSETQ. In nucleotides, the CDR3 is TGCGCCAGCAGCTCCGCGGGACTAGCCAGCACAGATACGCAGTATTTT. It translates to CASSSAGLASTDTQYF.

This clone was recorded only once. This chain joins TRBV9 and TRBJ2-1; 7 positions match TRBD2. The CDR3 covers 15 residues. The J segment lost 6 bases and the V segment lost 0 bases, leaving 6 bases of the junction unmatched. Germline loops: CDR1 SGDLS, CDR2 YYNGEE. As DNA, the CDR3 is TGTGCCAGCAGCGTAGAAGGCGGGAGCTTCAATGAGCAGTTCTTC. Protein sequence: CASSVEGGSFNEQFF.

The CDR3 DNA reads TGTGCCAGCAGTTATGGGGAGGATTCACCCCTCCACTTT. It yields the protein CASSYGEDSPLHF. The chain couples TRBV6-6 to TRBJ1-6; the D is unclear. This CDR3 spans 13 amino acids. The germline V gene has CDR1 MNHNY and CDR2 SVGAGI (reference sequence). V lost 3 bases to trimming and J lost 8 bases, with 8 bases between them.

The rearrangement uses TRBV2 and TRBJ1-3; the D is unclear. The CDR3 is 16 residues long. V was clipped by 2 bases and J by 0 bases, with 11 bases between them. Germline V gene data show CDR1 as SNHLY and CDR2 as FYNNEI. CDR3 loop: CASSEWAGSSGNTIYF. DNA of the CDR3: TGTGCCAGCAGTGAATGGGCAGGTAGCTCTGGAAACACCATATATTTT.

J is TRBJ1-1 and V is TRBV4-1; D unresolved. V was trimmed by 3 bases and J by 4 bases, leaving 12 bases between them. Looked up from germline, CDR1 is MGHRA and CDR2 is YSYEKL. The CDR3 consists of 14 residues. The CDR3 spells CASSQATGITEAFF. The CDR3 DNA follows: TGCGCCAGCAGCCAGGCGACTGGTATCACTGAAGCTTTCTTT.

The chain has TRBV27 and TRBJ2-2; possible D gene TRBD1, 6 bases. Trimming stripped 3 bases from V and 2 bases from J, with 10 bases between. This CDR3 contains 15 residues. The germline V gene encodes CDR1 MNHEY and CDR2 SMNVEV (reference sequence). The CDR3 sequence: CASSFRTDNTGELFF. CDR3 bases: TGTGCCAGCAGTTTTAGGACAGACAACACCGGGGAGCTGTTTTTT.

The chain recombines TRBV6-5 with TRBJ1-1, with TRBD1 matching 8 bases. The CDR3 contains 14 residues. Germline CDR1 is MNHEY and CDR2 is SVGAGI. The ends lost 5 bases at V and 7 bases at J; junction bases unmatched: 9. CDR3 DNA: TGTGCCAGCAGTCCAGGGGGCGTGTATGGTGAAGCTTTCTTT. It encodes CASSPGGVYGEAFF.

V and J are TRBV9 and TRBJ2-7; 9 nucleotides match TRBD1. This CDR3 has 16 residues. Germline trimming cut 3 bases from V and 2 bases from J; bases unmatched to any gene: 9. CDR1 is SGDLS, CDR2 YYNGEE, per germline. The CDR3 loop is CASSASDGQGTYEQYF. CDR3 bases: TGTGCCAGCAGCGCATCCGACGGACAGGGGACCTACGAGCAGTACTTC.

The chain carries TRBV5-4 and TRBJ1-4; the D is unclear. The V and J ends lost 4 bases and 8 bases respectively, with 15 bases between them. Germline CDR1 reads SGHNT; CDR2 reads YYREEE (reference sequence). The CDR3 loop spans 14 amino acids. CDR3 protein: CASSLFGEEEKLFF. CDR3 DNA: TGTGCCAGCAGCCTCTTCGGGGAAGAAGAAAAACTGTTTTTT.

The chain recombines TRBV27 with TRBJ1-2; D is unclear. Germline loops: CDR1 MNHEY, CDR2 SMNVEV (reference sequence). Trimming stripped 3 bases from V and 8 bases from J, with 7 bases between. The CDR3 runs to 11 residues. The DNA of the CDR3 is TGTGCCAGCAGTTTTGGTTGGGGCTACACCTTC. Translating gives CASSFGWGYTF.

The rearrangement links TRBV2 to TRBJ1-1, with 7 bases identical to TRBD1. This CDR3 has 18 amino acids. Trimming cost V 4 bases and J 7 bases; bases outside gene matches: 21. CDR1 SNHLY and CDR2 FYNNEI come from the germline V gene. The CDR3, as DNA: TGTGCCAGCAGTGCATGGGCAACCCTGAACAGGGGTCGGGGTGAAGCTTTCTTT. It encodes CASSAWATLNRGRGEAFF.

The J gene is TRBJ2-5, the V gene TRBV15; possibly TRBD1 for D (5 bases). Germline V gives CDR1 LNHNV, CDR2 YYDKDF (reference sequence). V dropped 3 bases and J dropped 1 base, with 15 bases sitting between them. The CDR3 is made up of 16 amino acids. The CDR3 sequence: CATSRSRQLGQETQYF. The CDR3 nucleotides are TGTGCCACCAGCAGGTCCAGACAGCTAGGCCAAGAGACCCAGTACTTC.

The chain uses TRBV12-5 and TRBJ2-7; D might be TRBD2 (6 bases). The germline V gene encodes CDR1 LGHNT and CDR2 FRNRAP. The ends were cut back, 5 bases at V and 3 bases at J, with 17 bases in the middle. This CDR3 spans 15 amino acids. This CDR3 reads CASGPGTGSLYEQYF. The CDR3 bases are TGTGCTAGTGGTCCTGGGACTGGATCTCTCTACGAGCAGTACTTC.

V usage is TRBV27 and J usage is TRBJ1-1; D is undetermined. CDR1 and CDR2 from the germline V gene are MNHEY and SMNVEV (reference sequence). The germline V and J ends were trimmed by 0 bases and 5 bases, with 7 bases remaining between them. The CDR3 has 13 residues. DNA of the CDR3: TGTGCCAGCAGTTTATCGCCAAAAACTGAAGCTTTCTTT. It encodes CASSLSPKTEAFF.

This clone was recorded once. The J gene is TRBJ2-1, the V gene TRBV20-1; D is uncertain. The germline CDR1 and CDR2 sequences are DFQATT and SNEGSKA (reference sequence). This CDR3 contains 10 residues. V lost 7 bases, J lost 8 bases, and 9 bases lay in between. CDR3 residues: CSVSRYEQFF. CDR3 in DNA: TGCAGTGTCAGCCGGTATGAGCAGTTCTTC.

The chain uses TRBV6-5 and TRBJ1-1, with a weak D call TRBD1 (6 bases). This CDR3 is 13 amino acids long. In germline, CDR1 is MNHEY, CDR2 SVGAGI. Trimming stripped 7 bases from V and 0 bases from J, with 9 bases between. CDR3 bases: TGTGCCAGCAAGACAGGCTTGAACACTGAAGCTTTCTTT. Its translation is CASKTGLNTEAFF.

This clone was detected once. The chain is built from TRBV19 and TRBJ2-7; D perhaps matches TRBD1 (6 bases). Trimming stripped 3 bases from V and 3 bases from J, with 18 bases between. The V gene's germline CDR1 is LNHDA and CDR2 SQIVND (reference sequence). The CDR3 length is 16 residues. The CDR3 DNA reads TGTGCCAGTAGTATCGACGGCGCCAGGGGCTACTACGAGCAGTACTTC. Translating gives CASSIDGARGYYEQYF.

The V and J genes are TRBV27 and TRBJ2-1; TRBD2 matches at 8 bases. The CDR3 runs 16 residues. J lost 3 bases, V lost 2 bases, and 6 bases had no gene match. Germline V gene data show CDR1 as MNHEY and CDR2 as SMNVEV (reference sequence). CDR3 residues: CASSLMGGGNYNEQFF. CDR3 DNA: TGTGCCAGCAGTTTAATGGGCGGGGGGAACTACAATGAGCAGTTCTTC.